The 22 T cell receptor beta chains reported below all come from one sample, sequenced in a study of T cell repertoires in cytomegalovirus infection. Antigens for these TCRs are unknown. TCRdb re-derived calls from the reads in MiXCR, one entry per CDR3 protein. The table has around 300,000 distinct CDR3 sequences, approximately 22% seen once. Sequences were derived from cultured PBMCs, sampled from culture after CMV antigen stimulation. The receptors derive from a human donor in good health (CMV status not recorded). Some clones in this sample may be carry-over from other donors' samples.

This clonotype was recorded at least ten times. Here the CDR3 DNA reads TGTGCCAGTAGTATTAGTGCGGGAGGGCCCCATGAGCAGTTCTTC. Translating it yields CASSISAGGPHEQFF. The chain carries TRBV28 and TRBJ2-1; 9 nucleotides match TRBD2. The CDR3 totals 15 residues. The V segment lost 9 bases and the J segment 8 bases; nucleotides outside the gene matches: 14. CDR1 is MDHEN and CDR2 is SYDVKM in the germline V gene. The full variable domain, rest sourced from reference TRBV28 and TRBJ2-1, is DVKVTQSSRYLVKRTGEKVFLECVQDMDHENMFWYRQDPGLGLRLIYFSYDVKMKEKGDIPEGYSVSREKKERFSLILESASTNQTSMYLCASSISAGGPHEQFFGPGTRLTVL.

This clonotype has just a few counts. V usage is TRBV2 and J usage is TRBJ2-1; 14 bases are a match to TRBD2. CDR3 length equals 17 residues. J gave up 8 bases and V 8 bases, and 14 bases lay outside the gene matches. CDR1 SNHLY and CDR2 FYNNEI come from the germline V gene. The CDR3 region is CASGIRPGTSGSHEQFF. Here the CDR3 DNA reads TGTGCCAGCGGGATCCGACCGGGGACTAGCGGGAGCCATGAGCAGTTCTTC.

This clonotype has more than one count but fewer than ten. The chain is built from TRBV19 and TRBJ1-2, with a possible D match to TRBD1 (6 bases). The germline CDR1 and CDR2 sequences are LNHDA and SQIVND (reference sequence). This CDR3 region has 15 residues. Trimming cost V 3 bases and J 2 bases, with 13 bases left between them. CDR3 in DNA: TGTGCCAGTAGTATTCCACAGGGTGCGAACTATGGCTACACCTTC. Translating gives CASSIPQGANYGYTF. Looking up the rest from reference TRBV19 and TRBJ1-2 gives the full variable domain: DGGITQSPKYLFRKEGQNVTLSCEQNLNHDAMYWYRQDPGQGLRLIYYSQIVNDFQKGDIAEGYSVSREKKESFPLTVTSAQKNPTAFYLCASSIPQGANYGYTFGSGTRLTVV.

This chain joins TRBV6-1 and TRBJ1-1, with D possibly TRBD1 on 5 matching bases. V was clipped by 7 bases and J by 5 bases, with 11 bases between them. The CDR3 is 12 residues long. Per germline, CDR1 MNHNS and CDR2 SASEGT. Here the CDR3 reads CASKGVRTEAFF. CDR3 nucleotides: TGTGCCAGCAAAGGGGTCCGGACTGAAGCTTTCTTT.

The table lists this clonotype with a few counts. The CDR3 nucleotides are TGTGCCAGCTCACCACAGGCAGGAAAGCCCCAGCATTTT. This translates into CASSPQAGKPQHF. The V and J genes are TRBV18 and TRBJ1-5; D gene ambiguous. Trimming shortened V by 1 base and J by 8 bases, and 9 bases separated the two germline ends. Per the germline V gene, CDR1 is KGHSH and CDR2 is LQKENI. This CDR3 spans 13 amino acids.

The table lists this clonotype with many counts. This chain links TRBV4-1 with TRBJ2-1; perhaps TRBD1 as D (5 bases). Germline V lookup: CDR1 MGHRA, CDR2 YSYEKL. The CDR3 spans 16 residues. V lost 3 bases to trimming and J lost 0 bases, with 12 bases between them. CDR3 nucleotide sequence: TGCGCCAGCAGCCAGGAGACAGCGAGCTCCTACAATGAGCAGTTCTTC. Protein sequence: CASSQETASSYNEQFF.

The genes are TRBV27 and TRBJ2-7; 7 bases align to TRBD1. The CDR3 totals 13 residues. Trimming removed 2 bases from V and 8 bases from J; junction bases left unmatched: 6. In germline, CDR1 is MNHEY, CDR2 SMNVEV (reference sequence). The DNA of the CDR3 is TGTGCCAGCAGTTTAACAGGGGCCTCAAAGCAGTACTTC. It translates to CASSLTGASKQYF.

This clonotype was seen a handful of times. This chain joins TRBV9 and TRBJ2-7; either TRBD1 or TRBD2 may supply D (5 bases each). V was clipped by 0 bases and J by 0 bases, with 13 bases between them. This CDR3 comprises 16 residues. Germline-derived CDR1 and CDR2 are SGDLS and YYNGEE. CDR3 protein: CASSVDPGASSYEQYF. CDR3 sequence (DNA): TGTGCCAGCAGCGTAGACCCCGGGGCTAGCTCCTACGAGCAGTACTTC. The full variable domain, completed using reference TRBV9 and TRBJ2-7, is DSGVTQTPKHLITATGQRVTLRCSPRSGDLSVYWYQQSLDQGLQFLIQYYNGEERAKGNILERFSAQQFPDLHSELNLSSLELGDSALYFCASSVDPGASSYEQYFGPGTRLTVT.

This clonotype was observed a handful of times. The chain employs TRBV27 and TRBJ2-1; D not resolved. Germline V CDR1 and CDR2: MNHEY, SMNVEV (reference sequence). V lost 5 bases and J lost 5, with 22 bases in between. This CDR3 spans 17 amino acids. The DNA for the CDR3 is TGTGCCAGCAGTCCCCTCCATGGGCTCAACGGTAACAATGAGCAGTTCTTC. Protein: CASSPLHGLNGNNEQFF.

Here the CDR3 reads CASSQRTGDNEQFF. The CDR3 DNA is TGTGCCAGCAGCCAACGGACCGGCGACAATGAGCAGTTCTTC. This chain joins TRBV7-9 and TRBJ2-1; D is undetermined. Germline CDR1 reads SEHNR; CDR2 reads FQNEAQ (reference sequence). V was trimmed by 5 bases and J by 5 bases, leaving 13 bases between them. This CDR3 is 14 amino acids long.

The chain employs TRBV24-1 and TRBJ2-1; 8 bases map to TRBD2. With 9 bases clipped from V and 8 bases from J, the junction kept 14 bases outside the gene matches. The germline V gene encodes CDR1 KGHDR and CDR2 SFDVKD. This CDR3 contains 15 residues. The CDR3 sequence is CATAKSGRGGDEQFF. In DNA, the CDR3 is TGTGCCACCGCCAAAAGCGGGAGAGGGGGGGATGAGCAGTTCTTC.

The genes are TRBV27 and TRBJ1-1; no clear D gene. V was cut by 3 bases and J by 1 base, with 6 bases left in between. Germline V gene data show CDR1 as MNHEY and CDR2 as SMNVEV (reference sequence). This CDR3 is 13 amino acids long. The CDR3 reads CASSFSPNTEAFF. In DNA, the CDR3 is TGTGCCAGCAGTTTCTCTCCGAACACTGAAGCTTTCTTT.

This chain joins TRBV20-1 and TRBJ2-2; a weak D match, TRBD2 (6 bases). Trimming took 5 bases from V and 2 from J, leaving 9 bases between them. Germline V lookup: CDR1 DFQATT, CDR2 SNEGSKA (reference sequence). This CDR3 is built from 13 residues. CDR3 in amino acids: CSASGTNTGELFF. In nucleotides, the CDR3 is TGCAGTGCTTCCGGGACTAACACCGGGGAGCTGTTTTTT.

This clonotype has at least ten counts. This chain links TRBV4-1 with TRBJ1-2; D is unclear. V was pared by 9 bases and J by 1 base, with 18 bases between. In germline, CDR1 is MGHRA, CDR2 YSYEKL. CDR3 length: 15 amino acids. CDR3 protein: CASSKGSKDNYGYTF. The CDR3 DNA sequence: TGCGCCAGTAGTAAGGGCAGCAAGGATAACTATGGCTACACCTTC.

V is TRBV7-9 and J is TRBJ2-5, with D uncertain. V lost 3 bases and J 4 bases, leaving 12 bases between the germline ends. Germline CDR1 reads SEHNR; CDR2 reads FQNEAQ (reference sequence). This CDR3 is built from 14 residues. CDR3 residues: CASSFMVSGETQYF. In nucleotides, the CDR3 is TGTGCCAGCAGCTTTATGGTTTCCGGAGAGACCCAGTACTTC.

This clonotype was found many times. The rearrangement links TRBV7-8 to TRBJ2-7; 7 bases match TRBD1. Germline V gene lookup returns CDR1 SGHVS and CDR2 FQNEAQ. The CDR3 sequence is 13 residues long. Trimming at V came to 5 bases and at J to 3 bases, leaving 4 bases not matched to a gene. CDR3 sequence: CASSTDRVYEQYV. The CDR3 DNA reads as TGTGCCAGCAGCACAGACAGGGTCTACGAGCAGTACGTC.

This chain connects TRBV19 to TRBJ1-3; D uncertain. V was trimmed by 11 bases and J by 4 bases, leaving 12 bases between them. The length of the CDR3 is 12 residues. The germline V gene has CDR1 LNHDA and CDR2 SQIVND (reference sequence). CDR3 protein: CAAETTGNTIYF. DNA for the CDR3: TGTGCCGCAGAGACTACCGGAAACACCATATATTTT.

This clonotype was counted a few times. The V gene is TRBV13, the J gene TRBJ2-3; D may be TRBD2 (6 bases). Germline values: CDR1 PRHDT, CDR2 FYEKMQ (reference sequence). CDR3 length: 15 amino acids. Trimming removed 5 bases at V and 0 bases at J, with 12 bases between. The DNA of the CDR3 is TGTGCCAGCAGCCGTAGCGGTTTTAGCACAGATACGCAGTATTTT. Its translation is CASSRSGFSTDTQYF.

The chain couples TRBV19 to TRBJ1-2; TRBD1 matches 7 bases. V dropped 4 bases and J dropped 8; count of bases not matched to a gene: 10. Germline loops: CDR1 LNHDA, CDR2 SQIVND (reference sequence). The CDR3 contains 14 residues. The DNA for the CDR3 is TGTGCCAGTAGTACCAACCGGGACAGCGGAGGCTACACCTTC. This translates into CASSTNRDSGGYTF.

This clonotype was observed at least ten times. The chain recombines TRBV7-2 with TRBJ1-1; D ambiguous. The CDR3 extends over 13 amino acids. From germline, CDR1 is SGHTA and CDR2 FQGNSA. The V and J ends lost 6 bases and 1 base respectively, with 9 bases between them. The CDR3 region has the DNA TGTGCCAGCAGTTCCGCCCCGAACACTGAAGCTTTCTTT. Its protein is CASSSAPNTEAFF.

The chain employs TRBV6-2 or TRBV6-3 and TRBJ2-1; unclear D gene. The CDR3 runs 12 residues. Germline lookup yields CDR1 MNHEY and CDR2 SVGEGT. Trimming removed 6 bases from V and 6 bases from J, with 9 bases in between. The CDR3 bases are TGTGCCAGCAGCCACGGTGTCAATGAGCAGTTCTTC. Translated, it gives CASSHGVNEQFF.

V gene TRBV7-2 combines with J gene TRBJ2-7, with 9 bases fitting TRBD2. CDR1 is SGHTA and CDR2 is FQGNSA in the germline V gene. V was pared by 4 bases and J by 0 bases, with 7 bases of the junction left unmatched. This CDR3 is 16 amino acids long. The CDR3 region has the DNA TGTGCCAGCAGCTCCGTAAGGCGGGAGGGCTCCTACGAGCAGTACTTC. Protein sequence: CASSSVRREGSYEQYF. Complete variable domain (other parts from reference TRBV7-2 and TRBJ2-7): GAGVSQSPSNKVTEKGKDVELRCDPISGHTALYWYRQSLGQGLEFLIYFQGNSAPDKSGLPSDRFSAERTGGSVSTLTIQRTQQEDSAVYLCASSSVRREGSYEQYFGPGTRLTVT.